These 29 T cell receptor beta chains were all obtained from the same sample, sequenced in a study of blood T cell repertoires in COVID-19. The table came from immunoSEQ multiplex PCR; TCRdb's copy has only in-frame clones and leaves some out. Here the sample spans approximately 300,000 clones, about 90% being singletons. Specimen: PBMCs or T cells enriched from blood (not recorded which). These TCRs come from a woman aged 25 to 39 who had recovered from COVID-19.

V is TRBV2 and J is TRBJ1-2; D may be TRBD1 (5 bases). The CDR3 loop spans 14 amino acids. The germline V gene has CDR1 SNHLY and CDR2 FYNNEI. Trimming shortened V by 4 bases and J by 7 bases, and 16 bases separated the two germline ends. Here the CDR3 DNA reads TGTGCCAGCAGTGGGCGGCAGGGTCTGGGTGGCTACACCTTC. Its protein is CASSGRQGLGGYTF.

V is TRBV18 and J is TRBJ1-2; 7 bases are a match to TRBD1. The length of the CDR3 is 13 residues. Germline loops: CDR1 KGHSH, CDR2 LQKENI. Losses at the gene ends were 3 bases for V and 6 bases for J; bases not matched to a gene: 4. The CDR3 spells CASSPRGRNGYTF. The CDR3 DNA follows: TGTGCCAGCTCACCCAGGGGGAGGAATGGCTACACCTTC.

V and J are TRBV7-2 and TRBJ1-4, with D maybe TRBD1 (5 bases). Deletions cut 5 bases from V and 7 bases from J, with 20 bases between. CDR1 is SGHTA and CDR2 is FQGNSA in the germline V gene. The CDR3 contains 16 residues. The CDR3 loop is CASSPEDRGRGEKLFF. CDR3 DNA: TGTGCCAGCAGCCCCGAAGATCGGGGGAGGGGTGAAAAACTGTTTTTT. Using reference TRBV7-2 and TRBJ1-4 for the parts outside the CDR3, the full variable domain is GAGVSQSPSNKVTEKGKDVELRCDPISGHTALYWYRQSLGQGLEFLIYFQGNSAPDKSGLPSDRFSAERTGGSVSTLTIQRTQQEDSAVYLCASSPEDRGRGEKLFFGSGTQLSVL.

The chain links TRBV9 to TRBJ2-3; 10 bases agree with TRBD2. Germline CDR1 and CDR2: SGDLS and YYNGEE. V shed 4 bases, J shed 6 bases, and the junction held 8 bases outside the gene matches. This CDR3 has 15 residues. The CDR3 region is CASSYSGGPSDTQYF. CDR3 DNA: TGTGCCAGCAGCTATAGCGGGGGGCCATCGGATACGCAGTATTTT.

V gene TRBV29-1 combines with J gene TRBJ2-3, with 7 positions matching TRBD1. This CDR3 contains 13 residues. Germline V gene lookup returns CDR1 SQVTM and CDR2 ANQGSEA. J gave up 2 bases and V 6 bases, and 5 bases lay outside the gene matches. CDR3 protein: CSVKGQNTDTQYF. The CDR3 coding sequence is TGCAGCGTAAAGGGACAGAACACAGATACGCAGTATTTT.

V is TRBV2 and J is TRBJ2-2; D unclear. Germline loops: CDR1 SNHLY, CDR2 FYNNEI. V lost 7 bases, J lost 8 bases, and 11 bases lay in between. The CDR3 contains 12 residues. This chain's CDR3 is CASIAVLGELFF. The CDR3 coding sequence is TGTGCCAGCATTGCGGTCCTTGGGGAGCTGTTTTTT.

Only a few counts were recorded for this clone. The chain couples TRBV6-1 to TRBJ2-7, with D tentatively TRBD1 (5 bases). The CDR3 spans 15 residues. Germline loops: CDR1 MNHNS, CDR2 SASEGT. V lost 2 bases and J 5 bases, leaving 16 bases between the germline ends. In DNA form, the CDR3 reads TGTGCCAGCAGTGAATTGGCAGGGTCGTCGAACGAGCAGTACTTC. Its protein is CASSELAGSSNEQYF.

The V and J genes are TRBV5-1 and TRBJ2-6; D may be TRBD2 (6 bases). The CDR3 totals 17 residues. CDR1 is SGHRS, CDR2 YFSETQ, per germline. The V and J ends lost 0 bases and 0 bases respectively, with 10 bases between them. CDR3 protein: CASSLEFGGSGANVLTF. DNA for the CDR3: TGCGCCAGCAGCTTGGAATTCGGGGGCTCTGGGGCCAACGTCCTGACTTTC.

V gene TRBV27 combines with J gene TRBJ1-5, with D tentatively TRBD1 (5 bases). CDR3 length: 14 amino acids. With 6 bases removed from V and 3 bases from J, the gap between germline ends came to 12 bases. The germline V gene has CDR1 MNHEY and CDR2 SMNVEV (reference sequence). CDR3 amino acids: CASSQTGYNQPQHF. The CDR3 DNA sequence: TGTGCCAGCAGCCAAACAGGTTACAATCAGCCCCAGCATTTT.

The chain uses TRBV29-1 and TRBJ2-6; perhaps TRBD2 as D (6 bases). V lost 4 bases and J 3 bases, leaving 10 bases between the germline ends. CDR3 length: 14 amino acids. In germline, CDR1 is SQVTM, CDR2 ANQGSEA. As DNA, the CDR3 is TGCAGCGTTGCGGGGGACGGTGGGGCCAACGTCCTGACTTTC. This encodes CSVAGDGGANVLTF.

This chain uses TRBV3-1 (or the pseudogene TRBV3-2) with TRBJ2-3; 9 bases line up with TRBD1. The trim removed 4 bases at V and 2 bases at J, leaving 7 bases unmatched. The germline gives CDR1 LGHDT, CDR2 YNNKEL (reference sequence). This CDR3 is built from 16 residues. The CDR3 is CASSPLTGGATDTQYF. The DNA of the CDR3 is TGTGCCAGCAGCCCCTTGACAGGGGGTGCCACAGATACGCAGTATTTT.

The rearrangement links TRBV3-1 (or the pseudogene TRBV3-2) to TRBJ1-2, with D perhaps matching TRBD1 (5 bases). Trimming shortened V by 4 bases and J by 8 bases, and 20 bases separated the two germline ends. The V gene's germline CDR1 is LGHDT and CDR2 YNNKEL (reference sequence). This CDR3 region has 15 residues. CDR3 amino acids: CASSRDAGNALGYTF. CDR3 coding DNA: TGTGCCAGCAGCCGAGACGCAGGGAACGCTCTCGGCTACACCTTC.

In this sample, this clone turned up a few times. The gene calls are TRBV11-2 and TRBJ2-7, with 7 bases aligning to TRBD1. The germline gives CDR1 SGHAT, CDR2 FQNNGV. CDR3 length: 14 residues. The V segment lost 5 bases and the J segment 4 bases; nucleotides outside the gene matches: 8. Here the CDR3 DNA reads TGTGCCAGCAGCGCCACGGGACAGAGTTACGAGCAGTACTTC. Translation gives CASSATGQSYEQYF.

This chain connects TRBV19 to TRBJ2-1; the match to TRBD2 covers 11 bases. The CDR3 is made up of 16 amino acids. The germline gives CDR1 LNHDA, CDR2 SQIVND (reference sequence). V lost 0 bases, J lost 7 bases, and 5 bases stayed unmatched. The CDR3 DNA reads as TGTGCCAGTAGTATAGATTCCACTAGCGGGGGAAATGAGCAGTTCTTC. Translation: CASSIDSTSGGNEQFF.

The rearrangement joins TRBV4-3 to TRBJ1-2; 8 bases match TRBD1. Germline CDR1 LGHNA, CDR2 YSLEER. Trimming at V came to 0 bases and at J to 4 bases, leaving 4 bases not matched to a gene. The CDR3 loop spans 15 amino acids. The DNA of the CDR3 is TGCGCCAGCAGCCAAGAGGACAGGGATCCCTATGGCTACACCTTC. Its translation is CASSQEDRDPYGYTF.

The chain employs TRBV5-1 and TRBJ2-7; 9 bases match TRBD1. The germline V gene encodes CDR1 SGHRS and CDR2 YFSETQ. Trimming cost V 5 bases and J 6 bases; bases outside gene matches: 6. The CDR3 has 13 amino acids. The CDR3 protein is CASRDGQGFEQYF. In nucleotides, the CDR3 is TGCGCCAGCAGGGACGGACAGGGGTTCGAGCAGTACTTC.

This chain uses TRBV24-1 with TRBJ1-1; 9 positions agree with TRBD1. Unmatched junction bases numbered 15, after V lost 3 bases and J lost 11 bases. Germline lookup yields CDR1 KGHDR and CDR2 SFDVKD. The CDR3 sequence is 16 residues long. CDR3 DNA sequence: TGTGCCACCAGTGATAGGGTCCGGACAGGGGCTTGGTGGGCTTTCTTT. It encodes CATSDRVRTGAWWAFF.

The chain couples TRBV5-4 to TRBJ2-1; 9 bases are shared with TRBD2. The CDR3 length is 15 residues. Trimming removed 1 base from V and 7 bases from J; junction bases left unmatched: 6. Germline V CDR1 and CDR2: SGHNT, YYREEE (reference sequence). DNA of the CDR3: TGTGCCAGCAGCTTGAGGCTAGCGGGGTTAAATGAGCAGTTCTTC. It specifies CASSLRLAGLNEQFF.

This rearrangement joins TRBV19 to TRBJ1-5; weak D call: TRBD1 (5 bases). The ends were cut back, 0 bases at V and 4 bases at J, with 13 bases in the middle. Germline V gene data show CDR1 as LNHDA and CDR2 as SQIVND (reference sequence). CDR3 length: 16 amino acids. CDR3 sequence: CASSIEGRVGNQPQHF. CDR3 bases: TGTGCCAGTAGTATAGAAGGCAGGGTAGGGAATCAGCCCCAGCATTTT.

With regard to this clone: Other DNA sequences in the sample encode the same CDR3. This chain connects TRBV28 to TRBJ2-7, with TRBD1 matching 9 bases. The J segment lost 2 bases and the V segment lost 9 bases, leaving 2 bases of the junction unmatched. This CDR3 has 12 amino acids. Germline CDR1 and CDR2: MDHEN and SYDVKM. The CDR3 region has the DNA TGTGCCAGTCGGACAGGGGCCTACGAGCAGTACTTC. Protein product: CASRTGAYEQYF.

The CDR3 region has the DNA TGTGCCAGTAGTATCAGGGTGGGCACCTACAATGAGCAGTTCTTC. Its protein product is CASSIRVGTYNEQFF. The V call is TRBV19, the J call TRBJ2-1; tentative D call: TRBD1 (5 bases). Germline V gene lookup returns CDR1 LNHDA and CDR2 SQIVND (reference sequence). The CDR3 runs to 15 residues. Trimming took 3 bases from V and 2 from J, leaving 11 bases between them.

This sequence joins TRBV20-1 and TRBJ2-7; TRBD2 is a possible D gene (5 bases). The V gene lost 6 bases and the J gene lost 5 bases, with 14 bases spanning the gap. CDR3 length: 12 residues. Germline CDR1 reads DFQATT; CDR2 reads SNEGSKA (reference sequence). The CDR3 protein is CSASTDLNEQYF. Written as DNA, the CDR3 is TGCAGTGCCAGTACGGACTTAAACGAGCAGTACTTC.

The chain links TRBV6-2 or TRBV6-3 to TRBJ2-5, with 8 positions matching TRBD2. The V gene's germline CDR1 is MNHEY and CDR2 SVGEGT. Trimming removed 7 bases from V and 3 bases from J; junction bases left unmatched: 4. The CDR3 is 13 residues long. CDR3 in DNA: TGTGCCAGCACCCCAGCGGGGGAAGAGACCCAGTACTTC. Amino acid sequence: CASTPAGEETQYF.

The chain couples TRBV27 to TRBJ2-3; D might be TRBD2 (5 bases). Germline lookup yields CDR1 MNHEY and CDR2 SMNVEV (reference sequence). The CDR3 totals 13 residues. V was pared by 3 bases and J by 2 bases, with 6 bases between. The CDR3: CASSFGLTDTQYF. The CDR3 bases are TGTGCCAGCAGTTTTGGACTCACAGATACGCAGTATTTT.

The rearrangement links TRBV7-6 to TRBJ2-5, with D tentatively TRBD2 (5 bases). This CDR3 is built from 13 residues. The V and J ends lost 7 bases and 0 bases respectively, with 9 bases between them. Germline V CDR1 and CDR2: SGHVS, FNYEAQ. CDR3 sequence reads: CASTGVNQETQYF. The CDR3 nucleotides read TGTGCCAGCACCGGGGTGAACCAAGAGACCCAGTACTTC. The full variable domain, with the rest looked up from reference TRBV7-6 and TRBJ2-5, is GAGVSQSPRYKVTKRGQDVALRCDPISGHVSLYWYRQALGQGPEFLTYFNYEAQQDKSGLPNDRFSAERPEGSISTLTIQRTEQRDSAMYRCASTGVNQETQYFGPGTRLLVL.

V and J are TRBV5-1 and TRBJ1-1; D might be TRBD1 (5 bases). V was shortened by 0 bases and J by 4 bases, with 13 bases between the two germline ends. Per the germline V gene, CDR1 is SGHRS and CDR2 is YFSETQ. The CDR3 is 15 amino acids. CDR3 DNA: TGCGCCAGCAGCTTGGGGGGCGGTCACGGCACTGAAGCTTTCTTT. Encoded protein: CASSLGGGHGTEAFF.

The chain employs TRBV10-3 and TRBJ1-4; 8 bases fit TRBD1. CDR1 and CDR2 (germline): ENHRY, SYGVKD. V lost 6 bases to trimming and J lost 3 bases; unmatched junction nucleotides: 3. This CDR3 is built from 14 residues. The CDR3 nucleotides are TGTGCCATCAGCCAGGGGGCGCCTAATGAAAAACTGTTTTTT. It yields the protein CAISQGAPNEKLFF.

DNA for the CDR3: TGTGCCAGCAGACGTCGAGTCGGGAGGAACACTGAAGCTTTCTTT. Amino acid sequence: CASRRRVGRNTEAFF. J is TRBJ1-1 and V is TRBV6-5, with D uncertain. This CDR3 has 15 residues. V lost 6 bases and J lost 1, with 15 bases in between. CDR1 and CDR2 (germline): MNHEY, SVGAGI.

The chain recombines TRBV3-1 (or the pseudogene TRBV3-2) with TRBJ2-2; the match to TRBD2 covers 8 bases. Germline CDR1 reads LGHDT; CDR2 reads YNNKEL (reference sequence). The CDR3 contains 17 residues. With 4 bases clipped from V and 2 bases from J, the junction kept 9 bases outside the gene matches. The CDR3 sequence: CASSPDPGTSNTGELFF. The CDR3 coding sequence is TGTGCCAGCAGCCCGGATCCCGGGACTAGTAACACCGGGGAGCTGTTTTTT.